A single sample gave rise to the 26 T cell receptor beta chains below, sequenced in a study of CXCR3-negative and CXCR3-positive naive CD8 T cells. Researchers prepared the TRB cDNA libraries using 5' RACE with UMI labels. TCRdb re-called the 5' RACE reads and shows each CDR3 protein once, DNA omitted. The specimen's table records roughly 6,400 distinct CDR3 sequences. Sequenced material: naive CXCR3- CD8+ T cells from blood. Noted subset: CD45RO-CCR7+CD27+CD95- naive CD8+ T cells lacking CXCR3 (TNR3-). The source is a human donor in good health. Some clones in this sample may be carry-over from other donors' samples.

Here the CDR3 reads CASSNDITYEQYF. The V and J genes are TRBV4-1 and TRBJ2-7. Germline loops: CDR1 MGHRA, CDR2 YSYEKL. The CDR3 totals 13 residues.

By frequency, this clonotype registers medium-sized. This chain uses TRBV5-1 with TRBJ2-5; the TCRdb call, TRBD1, lacks DNA for checking. Germline assignment: CDR1 SGHRS and CDR2 YFSETQ. The CDR3 sequence is 17 residues long. The CDR3 protein is CASSFRGGQGTQETQYF.

This chain connects TRBV7-3 to TRBJ1-3; lacking DNA, the TRBD1 call made by TCRdb goes unchecked. Germline assignment: CDR1 SGHTA and CDR2 FQGTGA. The CDR3 spans 15 residues. The CDR3 sequence is CASSLSGGYGNTIYF.

According to its frequency, this clonotype is medium-sized. The chain links TRBV19 to TRBJ1-1; TCRdb designates TRBD1, a call that cannot be tested without DNA. CDR1 is LNHDA and CDR2 is SQIVND in the germline V gene (reference sequence). This CDR3 has 14 amino acids. The CDR3 loop is CASHKRGAPAEAFF.

V and J are TRBV29-1 and TRBJ2-2. From germline, CDR1 is SQVTM and CDR2 ANQGSEA. The CDR3 is 12 residues long. The CDR3 loop reads CSVESVIGELFF.

This clonotype is identified as medium-sized from frequency. This chain uses TRBV11-2 with TRBJ2-1; TCRdb's assignment of TRBD2 cannot be checked, as there is no DNA. This CDR3 has 14 residues. CDR1 and CDR2 from the germline V gene are SGHAT and FQNNGV. CDR3 amino acids: CASSQDSSYNEQFF. Looking up the rest from reference TRBV11-2 and TRBJ2-1 gives the full variable domain: EAGVAQSPRYKIIEKRQSVAFWCNPISGHATLYWYQQILGQGPKLLIQFQNNGVVDDSQLPKDRFSAERLKGVDSTLKIQPAKLEDSAVYLCASSQDSSYNEQFFGPGTRLTVL.

The rearrangement joins TRBV5-1 to TRBJ2-7. Germline V lookup: CDR1 SGHRS, CDR2 YFSETQ. The CDR3 extends over 14 amino acids. This chain's CDR3 is CASQDTTYSYEQYF.

The chain employs TRBV13 and TRBJ1-2. CDR3 size: 16 residues. Germline-derived CDR1 and CDR2 are PRHDT and FYEKMQ (reference sequence). The CDR3 loop reads CASSFTGTERNYGYTF.

This clonotype is classed as medium-sized by frequency. The chain combines TRBV3-1 with TRBJ2-1; without DNA, the TCRdb call of TRBD2 cannot be checked. This CDR3 has 16 residues. Germline V gene data show CDR1 as LGHDT and CDR2 as YNNKEL (reference sequence). CDR3 region: CASSQSLAGLAGEQFF.

In terms of frequency, this clonotype is medium-sized. This chain joins TRBV15 and TRBJ2-1; as DNA is missing, the TRBD2 call by TCRdb cannot be tested. This CDR3 comprises 14 residues. Germline V lookup: CDR1 LNHNV, CDR2 YYDKDF (reference sequence). CDR3 sequence reads: CATHPTGEGDEQFF. Together with reference TRBV15 and TRBJ2-1, the CDR3 gives the full variable domain: DAMVIQNPRYQVTQFGKPVTLSCSQTLNHNVMYWYQQKSSQAPKLLFHYYDKDFNNEADTPDNFQSRRPNTSFCFLDIRSPGLGDTAMYLCATHPTGEGDEQFFGPGTRLTVL.

J is TRBJ2-7 and V is TRBV18; the TRBD1 assignment by TCRdb is unverifiable without DNA. From germline, CDR1 is KGHSH and CDR2 LQKENI. The CDR3 consists of 15 residues. The CDR3 region is CASSPRDRNEREQYF.

The chain recombines TRBV2 with TRBJ2-4; as DNA is missing, the TRBD1 call by TCRdb cannot be tested. This CDR3 comprises 17 residues. Germline loops: CDR1 SNHLY, CDR2 FYNNEI. The CDR3 sequence: CASSEIPPTLAKNIQYF.

The gene calls are TRBV4-3 and TRBJ2-5; without DNA, the TCRdb call of TRBD1 cannot be checked. The CDR3 covers 16 residues. Germline lookup yields CDR1 LGHNA and CDR2 YSLEER. The CDR3 protein is CASSQDTTGPQETQYF.

The chain carries TRBV20-1 and TRBJ2-7; the D gene TCRdb calls, TRBD2, cannot be checked with no DNA. Germline V gene data show CDR1 as DFQATT and CDR2 as SNEGSKA (reference sequence). This CDR3 region has 15 residues. CDR3 sequence: CSARDNSGRFYEQYF.

This chain links TRBV5-1 with TRBJ2-7; TCRdb calls TRBD2, which cannot be checked without DNA. Per the germline V gene, CDR1 is SGHRS and CDR2 is YFSETQ. The CDR3 contains 15 residues. The CDR3: CASSLGAGDVYEQYF.

The gene calls are TRBV13 and TRBJ2-5. CDR3 length: 11 residues. Germline CDR1 and CDR2: PRHDT and FYEKMQ (reference sequence). The CDR3 here is CASSTRETQYF.

The V and J genes are TRBV20-1 and TRBJ2-7; the D gene TCRdb calls, TRBD2, cannot be checked with no DNA. Looked up from germline, CDR1 is DFQATT and CDR2 is SNEGSKA (reference sequence). The CDR3 is made up of 15 amino acids. CDR3 in amino acids: CSAPGLAGEAGEQYF.

By frequency, this clonotype is medium-sized. The rearrangement links TRBV13 to TRBJ2-3; lacking DNA, the TRBD2 call made by TCRdb goes unchecked. Germline V gene data show CDR1 as PRHDT and CDR2 as FYEKMQ (reference sequence). This CDR3 spans 12 amino acids. The CDR3 spells CASSYGTRDQYF.

The CDR3 loop reads CASSLGRTNKYEQYF. V usage is TRBV13 and J usage is TRBJ2-7. This CDR3 is 15 amino acids long. CDR1 and CDR2 from the germline V gene are PRHDT and FYEKMQ (reference sequence).

The chain couples TRBV29-1 to TRBJ2-7; lacking DNA, the TRBD1 call made by TCRdb goes unchecked. Germline assignment: CDR1 SQVTM and CDR2 ANQGSEA. The CDR3 sequence is 13 residues long. The CDR3 reads CSVEFGRGREQYF.

Considering frequency, this clonotype is medium-sized (0.01 to 0.1%). CDR3 residues: CASSLTRSGRAAEQYF. The chain employs TRBV11-1 and TRBJ2-7; TCRdb selects TRBD2, and the lack of DNA leaves this call unchecked. The CDR3 has 16 residues. From germline, CDR1 is SGHAT and CDR2 FQDESV (reference sequence).

V usage is TRBV4-1 and J usage is TRBJ2-1; the D gene TCRdb calls, TRBD1, cannot be checked with no DNA. Germline V gene data show CDR1 as MGHRA and CDR2 as YSYEKL. CDR3 length equals 13 residues. The CDR3 sequence is CASSQGIGVEQFF.

The chain combines TRBV29-1 with TRBJ2-1; TCRdb lists TRBD1, though no DNA is available to test this call. Germline V gives CDR1 SQVTM, CDR2 ANQGSEA. CDR3 length equals 12 residues. CDR3 protein: CSGHRDYNEQFF.

This chain uses TRBV5-1 with TRBJ2-1. The CDR3 extends over 12 amino acids. In germline, CDR1 is SGHRS, CDR2 YFSETQ. The CDR3 loop is CASSLGGNEQFF.

This clonotype is classed as medium-sized (0.01 to 0.1%) by frequency. This sequence joins TRBV7-9 and TRBJ2-7; TCRdb designates TRBD1, a call that cannot be tested without DNA. This CDR3 has 14 residues. Germline assignment: CDR1 SEHNR and CDR2 FQNEAQ (reference sequence). The CDR3 is CASSLGQGAEEQYF.

The rearrangement joins TRBV27 to TRBJ2-1. Germline lookup yields CDR1 MNHEY and CDR2 SMNVEV (reference sequence). The CDR3 spans 16 residues. This CDR3 is CASSLSLRSSYNEQFF.